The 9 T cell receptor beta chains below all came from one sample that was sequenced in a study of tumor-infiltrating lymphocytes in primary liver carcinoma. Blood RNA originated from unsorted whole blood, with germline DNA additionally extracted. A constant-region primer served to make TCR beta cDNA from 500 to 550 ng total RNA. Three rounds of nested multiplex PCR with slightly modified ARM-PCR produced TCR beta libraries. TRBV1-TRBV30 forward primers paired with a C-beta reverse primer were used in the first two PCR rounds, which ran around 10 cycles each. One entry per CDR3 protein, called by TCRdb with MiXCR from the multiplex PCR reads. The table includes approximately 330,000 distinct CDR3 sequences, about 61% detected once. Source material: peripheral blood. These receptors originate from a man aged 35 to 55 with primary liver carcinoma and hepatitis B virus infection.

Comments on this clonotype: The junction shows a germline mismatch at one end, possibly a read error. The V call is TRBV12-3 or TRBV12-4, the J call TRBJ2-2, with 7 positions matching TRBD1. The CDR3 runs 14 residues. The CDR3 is CASPPGQRTGELFF. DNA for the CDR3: TGTGCCAGCCCACCGGGACAGAGAACCGGGGAACTGTTTTTT.

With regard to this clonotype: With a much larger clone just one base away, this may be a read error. CDR3 DNA sequence: TGTGCCAACAGTCCAGGACCGATCTCTGGAAACACCATATATTTT. Translating gives CANSPGPISGNTIYF. The genes are TRBV6-2 or TRBV6-3 and TRBJ1-3, with D unresolved. The CDR3 extends over 15 amino acids. Germline V gives CDR1 MNHEY, CDR2 SVGEGT.

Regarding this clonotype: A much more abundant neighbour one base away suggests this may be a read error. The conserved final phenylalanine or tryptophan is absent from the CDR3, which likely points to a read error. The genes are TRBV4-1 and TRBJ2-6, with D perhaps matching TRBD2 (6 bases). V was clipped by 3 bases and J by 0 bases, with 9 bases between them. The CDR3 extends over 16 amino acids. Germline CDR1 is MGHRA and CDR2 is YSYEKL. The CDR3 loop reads CASSQGTYSGANVLTL. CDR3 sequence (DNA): TGCGCCAGCAGCCAGGGGACTTACTCTGGGGCCAACGTCCTGACTTTA.

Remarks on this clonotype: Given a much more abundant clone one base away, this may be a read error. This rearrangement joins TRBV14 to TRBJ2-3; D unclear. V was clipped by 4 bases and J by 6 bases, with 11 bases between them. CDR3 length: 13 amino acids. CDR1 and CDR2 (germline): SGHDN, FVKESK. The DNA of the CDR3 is TGTGCCAGCAGCCCTACGTGGACGGATACGCAGTATTTT. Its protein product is CASSPTWTDTQYF.

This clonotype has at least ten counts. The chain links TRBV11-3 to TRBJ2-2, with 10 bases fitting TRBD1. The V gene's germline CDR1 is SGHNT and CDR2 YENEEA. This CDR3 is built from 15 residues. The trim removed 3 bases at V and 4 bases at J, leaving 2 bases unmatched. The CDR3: CASSFRQGATGELFF. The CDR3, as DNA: TGTGCCAGCAGCTTTAGACAGGGGGCCACCGGGGAGCTGTTTTTT. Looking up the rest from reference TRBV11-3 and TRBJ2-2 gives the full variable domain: EAGVVQSPRYKIIEKKQPVAFWCNPISGHNTLYWYLQNLGQGPELLIRYENEEAVDDSQLPKDRFSAERLKGVDSTLKIQPAELGDSAVYLCASSFRQGATGELFFGEGSRLTVL.

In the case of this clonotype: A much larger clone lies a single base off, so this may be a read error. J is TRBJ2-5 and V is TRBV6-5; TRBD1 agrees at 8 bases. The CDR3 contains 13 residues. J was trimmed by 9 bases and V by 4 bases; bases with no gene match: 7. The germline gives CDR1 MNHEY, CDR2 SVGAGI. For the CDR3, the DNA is TGTGCCAGCAGTTTAGCGACAGGGGTGGCCCAGTACTTC. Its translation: CASSLATGVAQYF.

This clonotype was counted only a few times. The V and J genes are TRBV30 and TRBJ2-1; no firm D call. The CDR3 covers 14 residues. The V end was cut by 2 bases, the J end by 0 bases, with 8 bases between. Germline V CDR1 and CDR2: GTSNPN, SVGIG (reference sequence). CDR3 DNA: TGTGCCTGGAGTATCCTCAGCTCCTACAATGAGCAGTTCTTC. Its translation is CAWSILSSYNEQFF.

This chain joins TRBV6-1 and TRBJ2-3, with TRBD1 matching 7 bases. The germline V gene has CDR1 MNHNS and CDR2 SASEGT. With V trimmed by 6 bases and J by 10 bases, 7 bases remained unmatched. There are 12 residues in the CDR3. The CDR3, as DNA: TGTGCCAGCAGGGATGACAGGGTTGCGCAGTATTTT. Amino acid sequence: CASRDDRVAQYF.

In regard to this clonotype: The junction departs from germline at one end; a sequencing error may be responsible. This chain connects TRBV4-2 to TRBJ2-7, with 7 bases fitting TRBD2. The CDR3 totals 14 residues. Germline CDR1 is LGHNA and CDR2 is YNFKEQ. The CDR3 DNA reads TGTGCCAGGAGCCAAGGACTAGGTGACTACGAGCAATACTTC. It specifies CARSQGLGDYEQYF.